The subject of this entry is one T cell receptor beta chain. Its specificity is unknown. Other nucleotide sequences in the sample specify the same CDR3. Repertoires were generated with immunoSEQ multiplex PCR, while TCRdb's copy carries only in-frame clones and drops some. The sample records hundreds of thousands of clones, more than 75% being singletons. Among the 100 to 150 subjects of the validation cohort, separate from the roughly 700-subject first cohort, were the donors. The V and J ends lost 4 bases and 2 bases respectively, with 12 bases between them. CDR1 is SGHRS and CDR2 is YFSETQ in the germline V gene. This CDR3 has 14 residues. The data derive from a study of cytomegalovirus exposure and HLA in healthy donors. Regarding the study as a whole: Reported results showed that the classifier diagnosed cytomegalovirus status with high specificity and sensitivity. CMV antigen specificity of a few CMV-associated chains was confirmed in vitro. Rarity held for most TCR sequences, but there were some public TCRs that occurred in many donors.

The receptor comes from a man younger than 35 in good health and CMV-seropositive. V is TRBV5-1 and J is TRBJ1-2; perhaps TRBD1 as D (5 bases). Material: PBMCs. This chain's CDR3 is CASSLGTGNYGYTF. The CDR3 DNA reads TGCGCCAGCAGCCTCGGGACCGGAAACTATGGCTACACCTTC.